The clone carrying this TCR beta chain was counted at least ten times. Antigen unknown. These data originate in a study of molecular identifiers for immune sequencing clone quantification. Overall study: Across replicate runs, RNA obtained from about 20,000 or 100,000 naive CD8 cells was divided into five, with four undergoing sequencing. Study findings and constraints: Clones of above 20 RNA copies carried over 98% of effector molecules; in naive cells they carried under 1%.

From the PCR reads, TCRdb called clonotypes with MiXCR, one entry per CDR3 protein. The sample lists some 680,000 distinct CDR3 sequences; about 25% were seen once. This CDR3 spans 14 amino acids. Germline CDR1 reads MGHRA; CDR2 reads YSYEKL. The V and J ends lost 8 bases and 4 bases, in that order; junction bases with no gene match: 10. CD8+CD4-CCR7+CD45RA+ sorting gave the naive CD8 T cells. The chain employs TRBV4-1 and TRBJ2-5, with TRBD2 identical over 7 bases. This TCR was sampled from a human donor in good health. Some libraries in this study had Jurkat cell RNA spiked in. Sequenced input: naive CD8+ T cells from blood, with Jurkat cell RNA spiked in. The subset here: FACS-sorted CD8+CD4-CCR7+CD45RA+ naive T cells. This CDR3 reads CASSVIAGPETQYF. The CDR3 DNA reads as TGCGCCAGCTCAGTGATAGCGGGCCCAGAGACCCAGTACTTC.